The 30 T cell receptor beta chains given below trace back to one sample, sequenced in a study of cytomegalovirus exposure and HLA in healthy donors. The PCR made use of 60 Vbeta and 13 Jbeta primers. Sequencing was performed with immunoSEQ multiplex PCR; in TCRdb, only in-frame clones are kept and a portion is missing. Among tens of thousands of clones listed, just under 85% were seen once. Sequenced material: PBMCs. The receptors come from a woman between 18 and 29 years old in good health and CMV-seropositive.

There are a few counts of this clone. The chain employs TRBV5-6 and TRBJ2-5; D is perhaps TRBD2 (6 bases). The CDR3 loop spans 14 amino acids. The germline V gene encodes CDR1 SGHDT and CDR2 YYEEEE. Trimming pared 3 bases from V and 2 bases from J, leaving 11 bases between. The CDR3 DNA follows: TGTGCCAGCAGCTGGGAGGAGGGGCAAGAGACCCAGTACTTC. This gives the protein CASSWEEGQETQYF.

The chain recombines TRBV7-9 with TRBJ1-6; D is undetermined. From germline, CDR1 is SEHNR and CDR2 FQNEAQ (reference sequence). The ends were cut back, 5 bases at V and 5 bases at J, with 7 bases in the middle. The CDR3 loop spans 13 amino acids. CDR3 coding DNA: TGTGCCAGCAGCGCGGATAATAATTCACCCCTCCACTTT. Encoded protein: CASSADNNSPLHF.

The chain uses TRBV4-1 and TRBJ2-5; 7 bases fit TRBD1. V was clipped by 0 bases and J by 3 bases; unmatched bases: 7. The CDR3 has 16 residues. The germline V gene has CDR1 MGHRA and CDR2 YSYEKL. This CDR3 reads CASSQDWAGGEETQYF. For the CDR3, the DNA is TGCGCCAGCAGCCAAGATTGGGCAGGGGGAGAAGAGACCCAGTACTTC.

This rearrangement joins TRBV6-5 to TRBJ1-4; no definite D call. Looked up from germline, CDR1 is MNHEY and CDR2 is SVGAGI. The CDR3 totals 12 residues. V was clipped by 6 bases and J by 8 bases, with 10 bases between them. CDR3 in amino acids: CASSPTREKLFF. Written as DNA, the CDR3 is TGTGCCAGCAGCCCTACCCGGGAAAAACTGTTTTTT.

The genes are TRBV7-3 and TRBJ2-1, with 7 positions matching TRBD2. The CDR3 loop spans 15 amino acids. CDR1 is SGHTA and CDR2 is FQGTGA in the germline V gene. After removal of 5 bases from V and 4 bases from J, the junction contained 8 bases not matched to a gene. This CDR3 is CASSNGASGYNEQFF. Here the CDR3 DNA reads TGTGCCAGCAGCAATGGGGCTAGCGGATACAATGAGCAGTTCTTC.

This clone was seen a handful of times. CDR3 coding DNA: TGTGCCAGCAGTCCCCCTCAGGGCTCGAATGAGCAGTTCTTC. It translates to CASSPPQGSNEQFF. The V gene is TRBV6-5, the J gene TRBJ2-1; the D gene is possibly TRBD1 (5 bases). The CDR3 runs to 14 residues. Trimming stripped 5 bases from V and 7 bases from J, with 15 bases between. The V gene's germline CDR1 is MNHEY and CDR2 SVGAGI.

This chain links TRBV27 with TRBJ2-7, with 7 bases that match TRBD1. This CDR3 contains 14 residues. V shed 2 bases and J 3 bases; nucleotides not matched to a gene: 4. Germline CDR1 and CDR2: MNHEY and SMNVEV (reference sequence). The CDR3 loop is CASSLVGQSYEQYF. Written as DNA, the CDR3 is TGTGCCAGCAGTTTAGTGGGACAGAGCTACGAGCAGTACTTC.

This clone was picked up a small number of times. The chain couples TRBV5-6 to TRBJ2-7, with 12 bases identical to TRBD2. V lost 5 bases and J lost 5; bases outside the gene matches: 2. CDR1 SGHDT and CDR2 YYEEEE come from the germline V gene. This CDR3 has 13 residues. The DNA for the CDR3 is TGTGCCAGCAGACTAGCGGGGGGAGACGAGCAGTACTTC. Translation gives CASRLAGGDEQYF.

The gene calls are TRBV7-9 and TRBJ1-5; D ambiguous. CDR3 size: 15 residues. The germline CDR1 and CDR2 sequences are SEHNR and FQNEAQ (reference sequence). With 4 bases removed from V and 4 bases from J, the gap between germline ends came to 14 bases. The CDR3 sequence: CASSSGVIGNQPQHF. Here the CDR3 DNA reads TGTGCCAGCAGCTCCGGGGTTATCGGGAATCAGCCCCAGCATTTT.

The CDR3 here is CAWSPRDGQPQHF. CDR3 nucleotide sequence: TGTGCCTGGAGTCCCAGGGATGGACAGCCCCAGCATTTT. The V and J genes are TRBV30 and TRBJ1-5, with D perhaps matching TRBD1 (5 bases). V gave up 2 bases and J gave up 7 bases, with 12 bases separating them. There are 13 residues in the CDR3. Germline V CDR1 and CDR2: GTSNPN, SVGIG (reference sequence).

The chain employs TRBV28 and TRBJ2-7, with 8 bases aligning to TRBD1. The CDR3 has 14 residues. The germline gives CDR1 MDHEN, CDR2 SYDVKM. V lost 5 bases and J lost 6; bases outside the gene matches: 9. CDR3 loop: CASSTDRVVGEQYF. As DNA, the CDR3 is TGTGCCAGCAGTACGGACAGGGTAGTAGGCGAGCAGTACTTC.

The chain combines TRBV4-1 with TRBJ2-5; D may be TRBD1 (6 bases). Trimming cost V 2 bases and J 5 bases, with 15 bases left between them. The CDR3 is 15 residues long. From germline, CDR1 is MGHRA and CDR2 YSYEKL. CDR3 nucleotides: TGCGCCAGCAGCCAACGAACCGACAGGAGTGAGACCCAGTACTTC. It yields the protein CASSQRTDRSETQYF.

The chain joins TRBV18 to TRBJ2-1; 11 nucleotides match TRBD2. This CDR3 is built from 17 residues. Looked up from germline, CDR1 is KGHSH and CDR2 is LQKENI. Trimming took 3 bases from V and 7 from J; bases not matched to a gene: 11. CDR3 loop: CASSPPGLAAVGNEQFF. The DNA for the CDR3 is TGTGCCAGCTCACCTCCGGGACTAGCGGCGGTTGGAAATGAGCAGTTCTTC.

This clone showed up just a few times. The chain recombines TRBV7-8 with TRBJ1-3; the D is unclear. Between the trimmed V and J ends, which lost 3 bases and 0 bases, there was a span of 6 bases. This CDR3 is 14 amino acids long. Germline V CDR1 and CDR2: SGHVS, FQNEAQ. CDR3 in DNA: TGTGCCAGCAGCTTCCACAGCTCTGGAAACACCATATATTTT. It is translated as CASSFHSSGNTIYF.

This sequence joins TRBV2 and TRBJ1-4; possible D gene TRBD1, 6 bases. Trimming pared 4 bases from V and 8 bases from J, leaving 11 bases between. CDR3 size: 13 residues. The germline CDR1 and CDR2 sequences are SNHLY and FYNNEI. The CDR3 nucleotides read TGTGCCAGCAGTGCCCCGGACAGCGAAAAACTGTTTTTT. Encoded protein: CASSAPDSEKLFF.

The V and J genes are TRBV9 and TRBJ2-1; TRBD1 aligns across 9 bases. The CDR3 loop spans 15 amino acids. V was clipped by 2 bases and J by 4 bases; unmatched bases: 4. Per the germline V gene, CDR1 is SGDLS and CDR2 is YYNGEE. CDR3 amino acids: CASSVRDRVYNEQFF. Written as DNA, the CDR3 is TGTGCCAGCAGCGTCCGGGACAGGGTATACAATGAGCAGTTCTTC. Based on the CDR3 plus reference TRBV9 and TRBJ2-1, the full variable domain is DSGVTQTPKHLITATGQRVTLRCSPRSGDLSVYWYQQSLDQGLQFLIQYYNGEERAKGNILERFSAQQFPDLHSELNLSSLELGDSALYFCASSVRDRVYNEQFFGPGTRLTVL.

The chain couples TRBV19 to TRBJ1-4; possibly TRBD1 for D (6 bases). Germline CDR1 LNHDA, CDR2 SQIVND (reference sequence). The CDR3 contains 14 residues. V was cut by 5 bases and J by 7 bases, with 14 bases left in between. The CDR3 DNA sequence: TGTGCCAGTAGTTCCGGGACACCGGGTGAAAAACTGTTTTTT. Protein product: CASSSGTPGEKLFF. The complete variable domain, with remaining parts taken from reference TRBV19 and TRBJ1-4, reads DGGITQSPKYLFRKEGQNVTLSCEQNLNHDAMYWYRQDPGQGLRLIYYSQIVNDFQKGDIAEGYSVSREKKESFPLTVTSAQKNPTAFYLCASSSGTPGEKLFFGSGTQLSVL.

This chain links TRBV5-3 with TRBJ1-5; D gene unclear. TRBV5-3 falls under the ORF class, with uncertain function. CDR3 size: 13 residues. The V end was cut by 1 base, the J end by 4 bases, with 6 bases between. CDR3 protein: CARSLRRNQPQHF. As DNA, the CDR3 is TGTGCCAGAAGCTTGCGGCGGAATCAGCCCCAGCATTTT.

This clone was seen a single time. V is TRBV6-5 and J is TRBJ2-1; 14 bases match TRBD2. J gave up 9 bases and V 5 bases, and 6 bases lay outside the gene matches. This CDR3 contains 15 residues. Per germline, CDR1 MNHEY and CDR2 SVGAGI. CDR3 nucleotide sequence: TGTGCCAGCAGTCAGGGACTAGCGGGAGTAAGTGAGCAGTTCTTC. Residues: CASSQGLAGVSEQFF.

This rearrangement joins TRBV12-5 to TRBJ2-2; 15 bases line up with TRBD2. Germline-derived CDR1 and CDR2 are LGHNT and FRNRAP. The length of the CDR3 is 20 residues. V trimming: 2 bases; J trimming: 3 bases; junction bases outside the gene matches: 10. CDR3: CASGLSPGTSGGRYTGELFF. The CDR3 DNA is TGTGCTAGTGGTTTGTCACCCGGGACTAGCGGGGGGCGGTACACCGGGGAGCTGTTTTTT.

This clone occurred once. The chain has TRBV6-5 and TRBJ1-1; D call uncertain. Germline CDR1 MNHEY, CDR2 SVGAGI. The CDR3 covers 13 residues. Trimming removed 5 bases from V and 1 base from J, with 8 bases in between. DNA for the CDR3: TGTGCCAGCAGTAGACGGAGGAACACTGAAGCTTTCTTT. Translated: CASSRRRNTEAFF.

V usage is TRBV7-2 and J usage is TRBJ2-3; TRBD1 aligns across 7 bases. This CDR3 is 15 amino acids long. With V trimmed by 3 bases and J by 2 bases, 5 bases remained unmatched. CDR1 is SGHTA, CDR2 FQGNSA, per germline. The CDR3 region is CASSFRQGSTDTQYF. DNA of the CDR3: TGTGCCAGCAGCTTCCGACAGGGATCCACAGATACGCAGTATTTT.

The genes are TRBV28 and TRBJ1-1, with a weak D call TRBD1 (6 bases). Germline V CDR1 and CDR2: MDHEN, SYDVKM. The CDR3 consists of 15 residues. V lost 6 bases and J lost 5, with 19 bases in between. The CDR3 loop reads CASREYGTLWTEAFF. The CDR3 DNA reads TGTGCCAGCAGAGAATACGGGACACTGTGGACTGAAGCTTTCTTT.

The rearrangement joins TRBV4-1 to TRBJ2-7, with TRBD1 matching over 8 bases. The V and J ends lost 0 bases and 5 bases, in that order; junction bases with no gene match: 9. Germline lookup yields CDR1 MGHRA and CDR2 YSYEKL. This CDR3 spans 16 amino acids. DNA of the CDR3: TGCGCCAGCAGCCAAGATTCCAGGACAGGGACCGACGAGCAGTACTTC. It yields the protein CASSQDSRTGTDEQYF.

A few counts support this clone. The CDR3 is CASGLAILQGGPLSTEAFF. Written as DNA, the CDR3 is TGTGCTAGTGGTTTGGCCATCCTACAGGGTGGTCCCTTGAGCACTGAAGCTTTCTTT. The chain has TRBV12-5 and TRBJ1-1; D perhaps matches TRBD1 (6 bases). Germline V gives CDR1 LGHNT, CDR2 FRNRAP. The length of the CDR3 is 19 residues. Trimming shortened V by 1 base and J by 4 bases, and 25 bases separated the two germline ends.

This rearrangement joins TRBV5-6 to TRBJ2-3; the D gene is possibly TRBD1 (6 bases). V lost 2 bases and J lost 7, with 8 bases in between. There are 12 residues in the CDR3. In germline, CDR1 is SGHDT, CDR2 YYEEEE. The CDR3 protein is CASSFGGYTQYF. The CDR3 DNA sequence: TGTGCCAGCAGCTTTGGGGGCTATACGCAGTATTTT. The full variable domain, rest sourced from reference TRBV5-6 and TRBJ2-3, is DAGVTQSPTHLIKTRGQQVTLRCSPKSGHDTVSWYQQALGQGPQFIFQYYEEEERQRGNFPDRFSGHQFPNYSSELNVNALLLGDSALYLCASSFGGYTQYFGPGTRLTVL.

CDR3 residues: CASSPRSLDRGNGYTF. DNA of the CDR3: TGTGCCAGCAGCCCACGCTCACTGGACCGGGGGAATGGCTACACCTTC. This chain links TRBV7-8 with TRBJ1-2, with a tentative D call TRBD1 (5 bases). The CDR3 is made up of 16 amino acids. Trimming left V 5 bases short and J 6 bases short, with 22 bases between. Germline-derived CDR1 and CDR2 are SGHVS and FQNEAQ. The complete variable domain, with remaining parts taken from reference TRBV7-8 and TRBJ1-2, reads GAGVSQSPRYKVAKRGQDVALRCDPISGHVSLFWYQQALGQGPEFLTYFQNEAQLDKSGLPSDRFFAERPEGSVSTLKIQRTQQEDSAVYLCASSPRSLDRGNGYTFGSGTRLTVV.

The chain joins TRBV6-6 to TRBJ2-7; D unresolved. V was clipped by 5 bases and J by 6 bases, with 8 bases between them. This CDR3 is 11 amino acids long. Germline V gene sequence: CDR1 MNHNY, CDR2 SVGAGI (reference sequence). The chain's CDR3 is CASSQRGEQYF. CDR3 coding DNA: TGTGCCAGCAGTCAGCGAGGCGAGCAGTACTTC.

On this clone itself: Within the sample, other DNA sequences also encode this same CDR3. The chain employs TRBV5-1 and TRBJ2-7, with D maybe TRBD1 (6 bases). Germline V gene lookup returns CDR1 SGHRS and CDR2 YFSETQ. The CDR3 totals 12 residues. V shed 2 bases and J shed 8 bases, with 11 bases lying between them. CDR3 bases: TGCGCCAGCAGCTTAGCAGGGGAGAAGCAGTACTTC. This encodes CASSLAGEKQYF.

This chain uses TRBV27 with TRBJ2-1; D is uncertain. Trimming shortened V by 5 bases and J by 4 bases, and 15 bases separated the two germline ends. Looked up from germline, CDR1 is MNHEY and CDR2 is SMNVEV (reference sequence). This CDR3 comprises 15 residues. CDR3 amino acids: CASSPTSYGYNEQFF. CDR3 sequence (DNA): TGTGCCAGCAGTCCGACAAGCTATGGATACAATGAGCAGTTCTTC.